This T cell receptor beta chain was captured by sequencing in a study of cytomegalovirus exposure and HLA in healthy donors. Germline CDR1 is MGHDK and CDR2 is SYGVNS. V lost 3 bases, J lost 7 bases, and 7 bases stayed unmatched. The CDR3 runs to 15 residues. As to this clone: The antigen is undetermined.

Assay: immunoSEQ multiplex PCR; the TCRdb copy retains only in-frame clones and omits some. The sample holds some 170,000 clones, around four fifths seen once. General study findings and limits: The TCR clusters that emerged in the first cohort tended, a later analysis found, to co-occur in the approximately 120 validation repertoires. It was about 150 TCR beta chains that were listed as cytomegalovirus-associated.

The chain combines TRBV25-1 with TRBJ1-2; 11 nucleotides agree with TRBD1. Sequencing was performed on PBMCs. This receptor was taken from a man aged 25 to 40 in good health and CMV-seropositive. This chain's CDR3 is CASSEGTGGPGGYTF. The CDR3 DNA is TGTGCCAGCAGTGAGGGGACAGGGGGTCCCGGTGGCTACACCTTC.